This T cell receptor (beta chain) was sequenced during a study of T-cell reconstitution after alpha-beta-depleted transplantation in children. General study points: T-cell numbers and diversity one year post-transplant derived largely from freshly generated T cells. Where alpha-beta T cells came from about two months after transplant was reportedly several hundred expanded graft clones.

The CDR3 length is 15 residues. V dropped 7 bases and J dropped 2; count of bases not matched to a gene: 7. Only a few counts were recorded for this clonotype. Its target is not known. Construction of the TCRbeta library involved unique molecular identifiers. TCRdb used MiXCR to reprocess the PCR reads, holding one entry per CDR3 protein. The table records 95,000 to 150,000 distinct CDR3 sequences, under 25% of them present only once. This sequence joins TRBV12-3 or TRBV12-4 and TRBJ2-1; 8 bases fit TRBD2. This receptor was identified in a male patient aged 2 to 9 who had a stem cell transplant for chronic granulomatous disease, so the T cells may come from the graft donor. Sequencing used PBMCs, mostly from graft donor cells, obtained 180 days after TCRalphabeta/CD19-depleted stem cell transplant. For the CDR3, the DNA is TGTGCCAGCAACCCCGGGAGGGAAGCCTACAATGAGCAGTTCTTC. It encodes CASNPGREAYNEQFF.